The 20 T cell receptor beta chains in this list originate from one sample, sequenced in a study of molecular identifiers for immune sequencing clone quantification. MiXCR, run by TCRdb on the PCR reads, gives a single entry per CDR3 protein. The repertoire holds around 320,000 distinct CDR3 sequences, with 24% as singletons. The specimen sequenced was naive CD8+ T cells from blood, with Jurkat cell RNA spiked in. The subset denotes: FACS-sorted CD8+CD4-CCR7+CD45RA+ naive T cells. All receptors come from a human donor in good health. Some libraries in this study had Jurkat cell RNA spiked in.

This clonotype came up many times. The chain joins TRBV4-3 to TRBJ1-4; D is ambiguous. CDR1 LGHNA and CDR2 YSLEER come from the germline V gene. Trimming took 3 bases from V and 7 from J, leaving 9 bases between them. The CDR3 sequence is 13 residues long. CDR3 in DNA: TGCGCCAGCAGCCAGGCTGGAGGTGAAAAACTGTTTTTT. The encoded protein is CASSQAGGEKLFF.

This clonotype has only a few counts. The rearrangement links TRBV20-1 to TRBJ2-7; a possible D gene is TRBD2 (6 bases). The CDR3 sequence is 14 residues long. The germline V gene has CDR1 DFQATT and CDR2 SNEGSKA (reference sequence). V was trimmed by 1 base and J by 1 base, leaving 11 bases between them. This CDR3 is CSARGLEKSYEQYF. The CDR3 DNA reads TGCAGTGCTAGAGGACTAGAGAAATCCTACGAGCAGTACTTC.

This clonotype appeared many times. The chain has TRBV2 and TRBJ1-2; 8 bases align to TRBD1. Germline CDR1 is SNHLY and CDR2 is FYNNEI. This CDR3 spans 14 amino acids. V lost 7 bases, J lost 10 bases, and 14 bases stayed unmatched. The CDR3 nucleotides read TGTGCCAGCAACTCATTGCCGGGACAGGACTACTACACCTTC. It translates to CASNSLPGQDYYTF.

In this sample, this clonotype turned up many times. The genes are TRBV28 and TRBJ2-7; 8 bases map to TRBD1. CDR1 and CDR2 (germline): MDHEN, SYDVKM. This CDR3 comprises 12 residues. Unmatched junction bases numbered 2, after V lost 6 bases and J lost 4 bases. The CDR3 DNA is TGTGCCAGCAGGACAGGGGCATACGAGCAGTACTTC. Translated, it gives CASRTGAYEQYF.

CDR3 in DNA: TGTGCCAGCAGTTACTCGACAAGGTGGCTGAACACTGAAGCTTTCTTT. Its protein product is CASSYSTRWLNTEAFF. The rearrangement joins TRBV6-5 to TRBJ1-1; D is uncertain. The V end lost 0 bases, the J end lost 0 bases, and 11 bases lay between the germline ends. The CDR3 consists of 16 residues. The germline gives CDR1 MNHEY, CDR2 SVGAGI.

At least ten counts were recorded for this clonotype. This rearrangement joins TRBV20-1 to TRBJ2-7; TRBD1 aligns across 9 bases. Germline assignment: CDR1 DFQATT and CDR2 SNEGSKA (reference sequence). J was trimmed by 4 bases and V by 5 bases; bases with no gene match: 6. This CDR3 has 13 amino acids. CDR3: CSALPDRGYEQYF. The CDR3, as DNA: TGCAGTGCTCTTCCGGACAGGGGATACGAGCAGTACTTC.

Comment on this clonotype: A much larger clone differs from this one at a single base, so this may be a read error. V and J are TRBV4-1 and TRBJ2-7, with TRBD2 matching over 8 bases. The CDR3 loop spans 13 amino acids. The germline V gene has CDR1 MGHRA and CDR2 YSYEKL. The CDR3 spells CACSQSSGLGAYF. CDR3 nucleotide sequence: TGCGCCTGCAGCCAGTCTAGCGGGTTAGGGGCGTACTTC.

The chain combines TRBV29-1 with TRBJ2-3; 11 bases are shared with TRBD2. The CDR3 runs to 15 residues. From germline, CDR1 is SQVTM and CDR2 ANQGSEA. V trimming: 4 bases; J trimming: 1 base; junction bases outside the gene matches: 4. The CDR3 region is CSVGLAGICTDTQYF. The CDR3 bases are TGCAGCGTTGGACTAGCGGGAATTTGCACAGATACGCAGTATTTT.

The table lists this clonotype with a few counts. The rearrangement links TRBV6-5 to TRBJ2-1; 10 bases align to TRBD1. Germline CDR1 and CDR2: MNHEY and SVGAGI. The length of the CDR3 is 12 residues. The junction had 3 bases not matched to a gene; V was cut back by 6 bases and J by 10 bases. Here the CDR3 reads CASRGTGEEQFF. As DNA, the CDR3 is TGTGCCAGCAGGGGGACAGGGGAGGAGCAGTTCTTC.

This clonotype was observed a handful of times. Written as DNA, the CDR3 is TGTGCCTGGAGCATCGTGGGGACCCACAATGAGCAGTTCTTC. Residues: CAWSIVGTHNEQFF. The chain couples TRBV30 to TRBJ2-1; D may be TRBD1 or TRBD2 (5 bases each). V was shortened by 3 bases and J by 5 bases, with 14 bases between the two germline ends. Germline V gene data show CDR1 as GTSNPN and CDR2 as SVGIG (reference sequence). This CDR3 is 14 amino acids long.

Ten or more counts support this clonotype. The chain links TRBV6-5 to TRBJ2-3; a weak D match, TRBD2 (5 bases). Germline CDR1 MNHEY, CDR2 SVGAGI. This CDR3 region has 14 residues. V lost 6 bases to trimming and J lost 6 bases, with 16 bases between them. This CDR3 reads CASSFTADVDTQYF. The CDR3 DNA sequence: TGTGCCAGCAGCTTTACAGCGGATGTGGATACGCAGTATTTT.

This clonotype was recorded a few times. The chain joins TRBV14 to TRBJ1-2, with D tentatively TRBD1 (5 bases). Germline V gene data show CDR1 as SGHDN and CDR2 as FVKESK. CDR3 size: 13 residues. The V end was cut by 5 bases, the J end by 4 bases, with 11 bases between. The CDR3 loop reads CASSSGTAYGYTF. CDR3 DNA sequence: TGTGCCAGCAGCTCCGGGACCGCCTATGGCTACACCTTC. Full variable domain (rest looked up from reference TRBV14 and TRBJ1-2): EAGVTQFPSHSVIEKGQTVTLRCDPISGHDNLYWYRRVMGKEIKFLLHFVKESKQDESGMPNNRFLAERTGGTYSTLKVQPAELEDSGVYFCASSSGTAYGYTFGSGTRLTVV.

This clonotype appeared a few times. A junction end diverges from the germline sequence, so it may reflect a read error. The gene calls are TRBV7-9 and TRBJ1-2; D gene ambiguous. The CDR3 runs 15 residues. Germline CDR1 SEHNR, CDR2 FQNEAQ (reference sequence). The CDR3 bases are TGCGCCAGCAGCTTAGAGGCCCTTGGCGCCTATGGCTACACCTTC. It codes for CASSLEALGAYGYTF.

This clonotype was found a few times. Without the conserved terminal phenylalanine or tryptophan, this CDR3 likely stems from a read error. The V gene is TRBV9, the J gene TRBJ2-3, with D possibly called TRBD1 or TRBD2 (5 bases each). The germline gives CDR1 SGDLS, CDR2 YYNGEE. CDR3 length equals 16 residues. The ends were cut back, 2 bases at V and 2 bases at J, with 15 bases in the middle. In DNA, the CDR3 is TGTGCCAGCAGCGTGGCCTTTGCCGGGACCACAGATACGCAGTATCTT. Translating gives CASSVAFAGTTDTQYL.

This clonotype was recorded a few times. The genes are TRBV7-6 and TRBJ2-5; D unresolved. The CDR3 is 16 amino acids. Trimming removed 1 base from V and 7 bases from J, with 19 bases in between. Germline loops: CDR1 SGHVS, CDR2 FNYEAQ. CDR3 coding DNA: TGTGCCAGCAGCTTAGATCGGTCAGAACGGATCGGGACCCAGTACTTC. Its translation: CASSLDRSERIGTQYF.

This clonotype occurred many times. V and J are TRBV9 and TRBJ1-2, with a possible D match to TRBD1 (5 bases). Germline assignment: CDR1 SGDLS and CDR2 YYNGEE. V was clipped by 4 bases and J by 4 bases, with 17 bases between them. This CDR3 is built from 15 residues. In nucleotides, the CDR3 is TGTGCCAGCAGCCCAGGACCGGGGGGAAGCTATGGCTACACCTTC. Amino acids: CASSPGPGGSYGYTF.

This clonotype was observed at least ten times. The rearrangement joins TRBV12-3 or TRBV12-4 to TRBJ2-7, with D possibly called TRBD1 or TRBD2 (5 bases each). This CDR3 region has 14 residues. The V end was cut by 3 bases, the J end by 7 bases, with 16 bases between. In DNA, the CDR3 is TGTGCCAGCAGTTTGTTGGGACCCGCCGGGGAGCAGTACTTC. Protein: CASSLLGPAGEQYF.

The chain recombines TRBV6-5 with TRBJ2-1, with D possibly matching TRBD2 (5 bases). The CDR3 has 16 residues. Trimming shortened V by 0 bases and J by 0 bases, and 9 bases separated the two germline ends. CDR1 MNHEY and CDR2 SVGAGI come from the germline V gene. The CDR3 DNA is TGTGCCAGCAGTTACTCGAACGGGAACTCCTACAATGAGCAGTTCTTC. Translated: CASSYSNGNSYNEQFF.

The chain employs TRBV10-1 and TRBJ2-3; D might be TRBD2 (6 bases). The CDR3 extends over 16 amino acids. V was cut by 0 bases and J by 2 bases, with 12 bases left in between. Germline V gives CDR1 WNHNN, CDR2 SYGVQD (reference sequence). In DNA form, the CDR3 reads TGCGCCAGCAGTGAGTCGATGGGACTTATCACAGATACGCAGTATTTT. Translated, it gives CASSESMGLITDTQYF.

About this clonotype: The junction and the germline gene differ at one end; a read error may be behind it. The chain is built from TRBV12-3 or TRBV12-4 and TRBJ2-5, with a tentative D call TRBD1 (6 bases). This CDR3 has 18 residues. CDR3: CASSLAKGQVSDQQTQYF. In nucleotides, the CDR3 is TGTGCCAGCAGTTTAGCTAAGGGACAAGTAAGCGACCAACAGACCCAGTACTTC.